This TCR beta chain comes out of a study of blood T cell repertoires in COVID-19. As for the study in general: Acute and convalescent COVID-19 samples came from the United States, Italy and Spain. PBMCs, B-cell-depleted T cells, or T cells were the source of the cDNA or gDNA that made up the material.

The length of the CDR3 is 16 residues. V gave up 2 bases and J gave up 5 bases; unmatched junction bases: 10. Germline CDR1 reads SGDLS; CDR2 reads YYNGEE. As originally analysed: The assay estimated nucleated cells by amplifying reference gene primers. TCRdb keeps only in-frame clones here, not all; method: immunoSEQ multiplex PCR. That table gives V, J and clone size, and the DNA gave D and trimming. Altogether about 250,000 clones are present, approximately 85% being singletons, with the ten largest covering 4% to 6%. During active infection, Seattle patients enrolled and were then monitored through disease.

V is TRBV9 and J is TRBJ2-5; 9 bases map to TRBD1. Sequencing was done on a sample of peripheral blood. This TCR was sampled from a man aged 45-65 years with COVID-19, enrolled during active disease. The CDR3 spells CASSVAGTGTGETQYF. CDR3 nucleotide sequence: TGTGCCAGCAGCGTCGCCGGGACAGGGACGGGGGAGACCCAGTACTTC.